The 22 T cell receptor beta chains reported below all come from one sample, sequenced in a study of cytomegalovirus exposure and HLA in healthy donors. The PCR employed 60 Vbeta primers together with 13 Jbeta primers. Clones were read by immunoSEQ multiplex PCR, and TCRdb kept only the in-frame ones, dropping some. The sample has some 120,000 clones; over 6.5% are singletons. Sequencing input: PBMCs. These receptors were collected from a woman aged 40 to 55 in good health and CMV-seropositive.

This clone showed up just a few times. The rearrangement uses TRBV6-1 and TRBJ1-1, with 7 bases aligning to TRBD1. Germline V gene lookup returns CDR1 MNHNS and CDR2 SASEGT. The CDR3 contains 14 residues. Trimming removed 6 bases from V and 7 bases from J; junction bases left unmatched: 11. CDR3 amino acids: CASRTTGLLSEAFF. The CDR3 coding sequence is TGTGCCAGCAGGACGACAGGGTTACTAAGTGAAGCTTTCTTT.

V usage is TRBV18 and J usage is TRBJ2-5, with 8 bases aligning to TRBD1. CDR3 size: 15 residues. Germline values: CDR1 KGHSH, CDR2 LQKENI. V gave up 4 bases and J gave up 1 base; unmatched junction bases: 5. CDR3: CASSLTGQAQETQYF. The DNA for the CDR3 is TGTGCCAGCTCACTCACGGGACAGGCCCAAGAGACCCAGTACTTC.

In its sample, this clone was seen a few times. V usage is TRBV6-1 and J usage is TRBJ1-2, with D perhaps matching TRBD1 (5 bases). Trimming left V 2 bases short and J 4 bases short, with 14 bases between. The CDR3 length is 15 residues. The germline gives CDR1 MNHNS, CDR2 SASEGT. CDR3 in DNA: TGTGCCAGCAGTGAATCCAAGGCGGGGGGCTATGGCTACACCTTC. It codes for CASSESKAGGYGYTF.

The chain joins TRBV10-2 to TRBJ1-1; 10 nucleotides line up with TRBD1. Looked up from germline, CDR1 is WSHSY and CDR2 is SAAADI. The CDR3 spans 15 residues. With 3 bases clipped from V and 5 bases from J, the junction kept 6 bases outside the gene matches. The CDR3 loop reads CASSEHDRGRTEAFF. The CDR3 region has the DNA TGCGCCAGCAGTGAACATGACAGGGGGCGAACTGAAGCTTTCTTT.

The chain joins TRBV10-3 to TRBJ1-5, with 9 bases identical to TRBD1. Trimming took 10 bases from V and 4 from J; bases not matched to a gene: 14. The CDR3 totals 16 residues. Germline-derived CDR1 and CDR2 are ENHRY and SYGVKD. The CDR3 protein is CATTGGIGALNQPQHF. CDR3 sequence (DNA): TGTGCCACAACAGGGGGCATTGGGGCCTTGAATCAGCCCCAGCATTTT.

The chain links TRBV7-3 to TRBJ2-2; D may be TRBD1 (6 bases). The CDR3 has 14 residues. Between the trimmed V and J ends, which lost 5 bases and 4 bases, there was a span of 11 bases. The V gene's germline CDR1 is SGHTA and CDR2 FQGTGA. The CDR3 nucleotides are TGTGCCAGCAGCCCCAACAGGGTCACCGGGGAGCTGTTTTTT. Amino acids: CASSPNRVTGELFF.

This clone has more than one count but fewer than ten. The V and J genes are TRBV2 and TRBJ2-7; a weak D match, TRBD1 (7 bases). Germline-derived CDR1 and CDR2 are SNHLY and FYNNEI. The CDR3 has 12 amino acids. V was clipped by 5 bases and J by 6 bases, with 11 bases between them. CDR3 amino acids: CASSQGGAEQYF. CDR3 bases: TGTGCCAGCAGTCAGGGGGGCGCCGAGCAGTACTTC.

V gene TRBV30 combines with J gene TRBJ2-5, with a possible D match to TRBD2 (6 bases). Trimming took 1 base from V and 4 from J, leaving 16 bases between them. This CDR3 has 15 residues. Germline lookup yields CDR1 GTSNPN and CDR2 SVGIG (reference sequence). CDR3 protein: CAWSAAGTQGETQYF. The CDR3 coding sequence is TGTGCCTGGAGTGCCGCCGGGACTCAGGGAGAGACCCAGTACTTC.

The chain recombines TRBV27 with TRBJ1-1; the match to TRBD1 covers 7 bases. Germline V lookup: CDR1 MNHEY, CDR2 SMNVEV (reference sequence). This CDR3 region has 15 residues. V gave up 6 bases and J gave up 1 base; unmatched junction bases: 8. The CDR3 coding sequence is TGTGCCAGCAGCGGAGGGGGCATTGGGAACACTGAAGCTTTCTTT. It specifies CASSGGGIGNTEAFF.

In this sample, this clone turned up a few times. The rearrangement joins TRBV29-1 to TRBJ2-6; a weak D match, TRBD1 (7 bases). The V end lost 7 bases, the J end lost 0 bases, and 13 bases lay between the germline ends. Germline CDR1 SQVTM, CDR2 ANQGSEA. The CDR3 loop spans 15 amino acids. CDR3 region: CSAAGGSSGANVLTF. The CDR3, as DNA: TGCAGCGCCGCAGGGGGGTCCTCTGGGGCCAACGTCCTGACTTTC.

The rearrangement links TRBV2 to TRBJ2-1; a possible D gene is TRBD2 (6 bases). The CDR3 loop spans 19 amino acids. Per the germline V gene, CDR1 is SNHLY and CDR2 is FYNNEI. Deletions cut 4 bases from V and 0 bases from J, with 22 bases between. CDR3 sequence: CASSVPSDGLKHSYNEQFF. The CDR3 DNA follows: TGTGCCAGCAGTGTGCCTAGCGATGGGCTTAAACACTCCTACAATGAGCAGTTCTTC.

This rearrangement joins TRBV5-1 to TRBJ2-7, with 11 bases aligning to TRBD1. The CDR3 consists of 15 residues. CDR1 is SGHRS and CDR2 is YFSETQ in the germline V gene. With V trimmed by 4 bases and J by 4 bases, 7 bases remained unmatched. CDR3 in DNA: TGCGCCAGCAGCGGGGGGACAGGGGGAATTTACGAGCAGTACTTC. Translation: CASSGGTGGIYEQYF.

The V and J genes are TRBV11-3 and TRBJ1-1; 7 bases are shared with TRBD1. Germline-derived CDR1 and CDR2 are SGHNT and YENEEA. The CDR3 has 14 residues. With V trimmed by 5 bases and J by 0 bases, 3 bases remained unmatched. The CDR3 region has the DNA TGTGCCAGCAGCACGACAGGGATGAACACTGAAGCTTTCTTT. This sequence encodes CASSTTGMNTEAFF.

V and J are TRBV6-4 and TRBJ2-1; tentative D call: TRBD2 (7 bases). Germline V lookup: CDR1 MRHNA, CDR2 SNTAGT. This CDR3 spans 13 amino acids. The germline V and J ends were trimmed by 4 bases and 9 bases, with 13 bases remaining between them. CDR3 residues: CASSGGGVSEQFF. The CDR3 DNA follows: TGTGCCAGCAGTGGAGGGGGGGTTAGTGAGCAGTTCTTC.

V gene TRBV7-9 combines with J gene TRBJ1-5, with 7 nucleotides matching TRBD1. CDR3 length equals 14 residues. Germline CDR1 and CDR2: SEHNR and FQNEAQ (reference sequence). Trimming at V came to 5 bases and at J to 5 bases, leaving 6 bases not matched to a gene. The CDR3 region has the DNA TGTGCCAGCAGCCTCGGACAGGCTGATCAGCCCCAGCATTTT. It is translated as CASSLGQADQPQHF.

This clone was seen a few times. The V gene is TRBV10-3, the J gene TRBJ2-3, with TRBD1 matching 9 bases. The CDR3 runs to 13 residues. J gave up 6 bases and V 6 bases, and 4 bases lay outside the gene matches. Germline V gives CDR1 ENHRY, CDR2 SYGVKD. The DNA of the CDR3 is TGTGCCATCAGCGGGACAGGGAAGGATACGCAGTATTTT. This gives the protein CAISGTGKDTQYF.

V is TRBV13 and J is TRBJ1-1; the match to TRBD1 covers 9 bases. The J segment lost 5 bases and the V segment lost 5 bases, leaving 6 bases of the junction unmatched. The CDR3 contains 14 residues. The V gene's germline CDR1 is PRHDT and CDR2 FYEKMQ (reference sequence). CDR3 region: CASSNRDRETEAFF. The CDR3 bases are TGTGCCAGCAGCAACCGGGACAGGGAGACTGAAGCTTTCTTT.

This clone was seen a handful of times. The chain combines TRBV4-1 with TRBJ1-6; D may be TRBD1 (5 bases). Germline CDR1 is MGHRA and CDR2 is YSYEKL. V lost 3 bases, J lost 9 bases, and 12 bases lay in between. CDR3 size: 14 residues. The CDR3 DNA reads as TGCGCCAGCAGCCAGAGCGGGGGAGGTTCACCCCTCCACTTT. Translation gives CASSQSGGGSPLHF.

This chain joins TRBV30 and TRBJ2-1; D is possibly TRBD2 (5 bases). The CDR3 consists of 15 residues. Germline loops: CDR1 GTSNPN, CDR2 SVGIG (reference sequence). Trimming pared 2 bases from V and 7 bases from J, leaving 18 bases between. For the CDR3, the DNA is TGTGCCTGGAGTAAGGAGTACGCAGAGGGAAATGAGCAGTTCTTC. Translating gives CAWSKEYAEGNEQFF.

In this sample, this clone turned up once. CDR3 bases: TGTGCCAGTAGTATAAACAGGGCGAGGACAGATACGCAGTATTTT. It translates to CASSINRARTDTQYF. The rearrangement links TRBV19 to TRBJ2-3; tentatively, D is TRBD1 (6 bases). There are 15 residues in the CDR3. The germline CDR1 and CDR2 sequences are LNHDA and SQIVND (reference sequence). V was trimmed by 2 bases and J by 3 bases, leaving 12 bases between them.

This clone was counted between two and nine times. The chain has TRBV28 and TRBJ1-6, with D possibly being TRBD1 (5 bases). The CDR3 consists of 15 residues. Deletions cut 6 bases from V and 3 bases from J, with 12 bases between. CDR1 is MDHEN and CDR2 is SYDVKM in the germline V gene. CDR3 sequence (DNA): TGTGCCAGCAGCCTCCGGACACTCTATAATTCACCCCTCCACTTT. It is translated as CASSLRTLYNSPLHF.

This clone was picked up a small number of times. The chain joins TRBV2 to TRBJ1-2; D gene ambiguous. CDR3 length: 13 residues. V was trimmed by 6 bases and J by 2 bases, leaving 10 bases between them. The germline V gene has CDR1 SNHLY and CDR2 FYNNEI. The CDR3 reads CASRGGLNYGYTF. In DNA, the CDR3 is TGTGCCAGCAGGGGAGGGCTGAACTATGGCTACACCTTC.